This T cell receptor (beta chain) was sequenced for a study of CD8 T cells in ankylosing spondylitis. Study findings and constraints: Seemingly characteristic of ankylosing spondylitis blood was a TCR beta motif consisting of 7 or 8 highly homologous variants. Significantly higher representation of disease-linked clones was reported for matched ankylosing spondylitis synovial fluid. Disease-associated clonotypes exhibited CD8+ identity and were relatively infrequent in peripheral blood.

By quantitative 5'-RACE with molecular barcodes, the TCR beta libraries were made. TCRdb called the 5' RACE reads again in MiXCR, with one record for every CDR3 protein. This sample has some 840,000 distinct CDR3 sequences; about 10% occur once, and the top ten carry roughly 0.51%. This clonotype was counted only a few times. The antigen is undetermined. V was clipped by 1 base and J by 4 bases; unmatched bases: 6. This CDR3 contains 16 residues. The germline gives CDR1 DFQATT, CDR2 SNEGSKA (reference sequence). Sequenced material: blood, either unsorted or a sorted T cell fraction (not recorded which). This chain links TRBV20-1 with TRBJ2-3; 12 positions agree with TRBD2. The receptor comes from a male donor with ankylosing spondylitis. DNA of the CDR3: TGCAGTGCTAGAGTGGCTAGCGGGGGGGAACCAGATACGCAGTATTTT. Translated, it gives CSARVASGGEPDTQYF.